Reported below is one TCR beta chain. Its matching antigen is unknown. This sample was taken from a study of T cell responses to AZD1222 COVID-19 vaccine. Produced via immunoSEQ multiplex PCR; TCRdb's table is partial and in-frame only. Of about 120,000 clones in the sample, 87% are singletons; the top ten hold just over 2.5%. Germline CDR1 is GTSNPN and CDR2 is SVGIG (reference sequence). This CDR3 has 15 amino acids. Deletions cut 0 bases from V and 8 bases from J, with 14 bases between. General study results and limits: At 160-218 and 743-854, vaccine-associated CD4 TCRs were dominant, and they spanned spike. Among AZD1222 vaccinees, only five or six were seropositive at baseline. Donors were chiefly white British, with a greater number of females, and clonal diversity was perhaps underestimated. Breadth and depth of Spike-specific TCRs rose after two AZD1222 doses.

This material consisted of peripheral blood, taken 28 days after the second AZD1222 dose. The receptor comes from an adult who received the AZD1222 COVID-19 vaccine. The V and J genes are TRBV30 and TRBJ1-6, with a weak D call TRBD1 (5 bases). In DNA, the CDR3 is TGTGCCTGGAGTGTCCAGATTCGGGGCCATTCACCCCTCCACTTT. It encodes CAWSVQIRGHSPLHF.